Each of the 23 T cell receptor beta chains below was sequenced from the same sample in a study of cytomegalovirus exposure and HLA in healthy donors. 13 Jbeta primers and 60 Vbeta primers were used for the PCR. Sequenced by immunoSEQ multiplex PCR; TCRdb stores in-frame clones only, minus some. The table shows 200,000 or so clones, with 80% to 90% occurring only once. Sequenced: PBMCs. Receptor source: a man aged 30 to 39 in good health and CMV-seronegative.

The rearrangement links TRBV7-3 to TRBJ2-4, with 12 positions matching TRBD2. V shed 5 bases, J shed 1 base, and the junction held 3 bases outside the gene matches. Per the germline V gene, CDR1 is SGHTA and CDR2 is FQGTGA. The CDR3 is made up of 16 amino acids. The CDR3 bases are TGTGCCAGCAGCCAAGGACTAGCGGGGGCCAAAAACATTCAGTACTTC. Residues: CASSQGLAGAKNIQYF.

The chain is built from TRBV6-5 and TRBJ1-4, with D possibly matching TRBD1 (6 bases). Between the trimmed V and J ends, which lost 5 bases and 4 bases, there was a span of 8 bases. Germline V gene sequence: CDR1 MNHEY, CDR2 SVGAGI. The CDR3 consists of 13 residues. The DNA of the CDR3 is TGTGCCAGCAGTCGGACAGTTAATGAAAAACTGTTTTTT. This encodes CASSRTVNEKLFF.

The chain couples TRBV19 to TRBJ1-5, with D unresolved. Trimming stripped 0 bases from V and 2 bases from J, with 8 bases between. Germline CDR1 reads LNHDA; CDR2 reads SQIVND (reference sequence). CDR3 length: 15 residues. CDR3 sequence reads: CASSIDRSRNQPQHF. As DNA, the CDR3 is TGTGCCAGTAGTATAGATCGTAGTCGCAATCAGCCCCAGCATTTT. The whole variable domain, filled in from reference TRBV19 and TRBJ1-5, reads DGGITQSPKYLFRKEGQNVTLSCEQNLNHDAMYWYRQDPGQGLRLIYYSQIVNDFQKGDIAEGYSVSREKKESFPLTVTSAQKNPTAFYLCASSIDRSRNQPQHFGDGTRLSIL.

V usage is TRBV7-9 and J usage is TRBJ2-5; a possible D gene is TRBD2 (5 bases). Trimming removed 5 bases at V and 4 bases at J, with 20 bases between. This CDR3 is 16 amino acids long. Germline V gene lookup returns CDR1 SEHNR and CDR2 FQNEAQ (reference sequence). CDR3 in DNA: TGTGCCAGCAGCCGGTCCGGGATCTCACCGGTAGAGACCCAGTACTTC. Translating it yields CASSRSGISPVETQYF.

The chain has TRBV7-2 and TRBJ2-2; D is possibly TRBD2 (5 bases). V lost 4 bases to trimming and J lost 3 bases, with 9 bases between them. This CDR3 has 14 amino acids. Looked up from germline, CDR1 is SGHTA and CDR2 is FQGNSA. CDR3 sequence reads: CASSSEVDTGELFF. The CDR3 nucleotides read TGTGCCAGCAGCTCGGAGGTGGACACCGGGGAGCTGTTTTTT.

This clone was seen a few times. This sample also contains other DNA sequences that code for the same CDR3. The chain carries TRBV28 and TRBJ2-7; TRBD2 is a possible D gene (5 bases). The germline gives CDR1 MDHEN, CDR2 SYDVKM. CDR3 length: 12 residues. The ends were cut back, 6 bases at V and 3 bases at J, with 9 bases in the middle. The CDR3 DNA follows: TGTGCCAGCAGAAGGACTGTCTACGAGCAGTACTTC. Encoded protein: CASRRTVYEQYF. The whole variable domain, remainder taken from reference TRBV28 and TRBJ2-7, is DVKVTQSSRYLVKRTGEKVFLECVQDMDHENMFWYRQDPGLGLRLIYFSYDVKMKEKGDIPEGYSVSREKKERFSLILESASTNQTSMYLCASRRTVYEQYFGPGTRLTVT.

This chain links TRBV6-1 with TRBJ2-2, with TRBD1 matching 7 bases. Germline V CDR1 and CDR2: MNHNS, SASEGT. V lost 6 bases to trimming and J lost 6 bases; unmatched junction nucleotides: 4. The CDR3 covers 13 residues. The CDR3 spells CASRRQGAGELFF. In DNA, the CDR3 is TGTGCCAGCAGACGACAGGGCGCCGGGGAGCTGTTTTTT.

This clone was seen at least ten times. The chain employs TRBV19 and TRBJ2-3; 7 nucleotides agree with TRBD1. CDR3 size: 13 residues. From germline, CDR1 is LNHDA and CDR2 SQIVND (reference sequence). With 5 bases clipped from V and 5 bases from J, the junction kept 4 bases outside the gene matches. This CDR3 reads CASSVYRGDTQYF. CDR3 DNA sequence: TGTGCCAGTAGTGTCTACAGGGGAGATACGCAGTATTTT.

The V call is TRBV6-1, the J call TRBJ2-1; the match to TRBD1 covers 11 bases. V lost 6 bases, J lost 8 bases, and 6 bases stayed unmatched. The V gene's germline CDR1 is MNHNS and CDR2 SASEGT. CDR3 size: 14 residues. The CDR3, as DNA: TGTGCCAGCAGCCTGGACAGGGGGCTCGATGAGCAGTTCTTC. This encodes CASSLDRGLDEQFF.

This clone was counted once. CDR3 nucleotides: TGTGCCAGTAGTATCTGGACTAGCGGGGGGGTTGGCACCGGGGAGCTGTTTTTT. Translation: CASSIWTSGGVGTGELFF. The chain carries TRBV19 and TRBJ2-2; 15 bases fit TRBD2. This CDR3 is built from 18 residues. V lost 3 bases and J lost 4; bases outside the gene matches: 6. The germline V gene has CDR1 LNHDA and CDR2 SQIVND (reference sequence).

Concerning this clone itself: Compared with germline, one end of the junction differs, possibly owing to a read error. The chain combines TRBV5-5 with TRBJ2-6; maybe TRBD1 (5 bases). The CDR3 has 19 residues. Germline loops: CDR1 SGHKS, CDR2 YYEKEE (reference sequence). CDR3 region: CASSLVVSAYYSGASVLTF. For the CDR3, the DNA is TGTGCCAGCAGCTTGGTAGTGTCTGCCTATTACTCTGGGGCCAGCGTCCTGACTTTC.

The chain is built from TRBV5-1 and TRBJ1-4; D unclear. V was clipped by 0 bases and J by 8 bases, with 8 bases between them. The CDR3 sequence is 13 residues long. Germline V gene data show CDR1 as SGHRS and CDR2 as YFSETQ. The CDR3 reads CASSLARSEKLFF. The DNA for the CDR3 is TGCGCCAGCAGCTTGGCCAGGTCCGAAAAACTGTTTTTT.

This clone was counted a single time. In DNA form, the CDR3 reads TGTGCCACCAGCAGAGAGGAGGAGACCCAGTACTTC. Amino acids: CATSREEETQYF. The V gene is TRBV15, the J gene TRBJ2-5; unclear D gene. There are 12 residues in the CDR3. Germline V gene lookup returns CDR1 LNHNV and CDR2 YYDKDF (reference sequence). V shed 0 bases and J shed 5 bases, with 4 bases lying between them. Looking up the rest from reference TRBV15 and TRBJ2-5 gives the full variable domain: DAMVIQNPRYQVTQFGKPVTLSCSQTLNHNVMYWYQQKSSQAPKLLFHYYDKDFNNEADTPDNFQSRRPNTSFCFLDIRSPGLGDTAMYLCATSREEETQYFGPGTRLLVL.

This chain joins TRBV15 and TRBJ2-7; the match to TRBD2 covers 7 bases. Looked up from germline, CDR1 is LNHNV and CDR2 is YYDKDF (reference sequence). This CDR3 is built from 15 residues. V gave up 1 base and J gave up 1 base; unmatched junction bases: 4. In DNA form, the CDR3 reads TGTGCCACCAGCAGAGGGGGGGGAGGATCCTACGAGCAGTACTTC. Amino acid sequence: CATSRGGGGSYEQYF.

The chain employs TRBV28 and TRBJ2-7, with 8 bases fitting TRBD2. CDR1 MDHEN and CDR2 SYDVKM come from the germline V gene. The junction had 11 bases not matched to a gene; V was cut back by 8 bases and J by 2 bases. The CDR3 runs to 15 residues. The DNA of the CDR3 is TGTGCCAGCGGGGGGGCCGGGACTAGAACCTACGAGCAGTACTTC. It encodes CASGGAGTRTYEQYF.

V gene TRBV11-2 combines with J gene TRBJ2-7; maybe TRBD1 (5 bases). Germline V CDR1 and CDR2: SGHAT, FQNNGV. This CDR3 comprises 13 residues. The ends were cut back, 5 bases at V and 5 bases at J, with 13 bases in the middle. The CDR3 DNA follows: TGTGCCAGCAGCCCCCAGGGCCGGGACGAGCAGTACTTC. Its protein product is CASSPQGRDEQYF. Filled out from reference TRBV11-2 and TRBJ2-7, the complete variable domain reads EAGVAQSPRYKIIEKRQSVAFWCNPISGHATLYWYQQILGQGPKLLIQFQNNGVVDDSQLPKDRFSAERLKGVDSTLKIQPAKLEDSAVYLCASSPQGRDEQYFGPGTRLTVT.

The V and J genes are TRBV11-2 and TRBJ2-7, with D uncertain. Germline CDR1 reads SGHAT; CDR2 reads FQNNGV. The CDR3 has 15 residues. V lost 0 bases, J lost 0 bases, and 9 bases lay in between. As DNA, the CDR3 is TGTGCCAGCAGCTTAGAGAGAGGCAGCTCCTACGAGCAGTACTTC. Its translation is CASSLERGSSYEQYF.

The sample holds a few counts of this clone. This chain connects TRBV9 to TRBJ2-7, with D possibly matching TRBD1 (6 bases). Germline V gene data show CDR1 as SGDLS and CDR2 as YYNGEE. This CDR3 region has 16 residues. Trimming took off 3 bases at V and 2 bases at J, with 18 bases between the two ends. The chain's CDR3 is CASSGPSGHSPYEQYF. The CDR3 DNA reads TGTGCCAGCAGCGGCCCGTCGGGACACTCACCCTACGAGCAGTACTTC.

This chain joins TRBV6-5 and TRBJ2-7; 10 bases are shared with TRBD1. Germline V gene sequence: CDR1 MNHEY, CDR2 SVGAGI. J lost 2 bases, V lost 6 bases, and 4 bases had no gene match. This CDR3 region has 14 residues. CDR3 region: CASRMDRGTYEQYF. The CDR3 DNA follows: TGTGCCAGCAGAATGGACAGGGGGACCTACGAGCAGTACTTC.

V and J are TRBV4-1 and TRBJ2-7; 9 bases fit TRBD1. The CDR3 contains 15 residues. The V gene's germline CDR1 is MGHRA and CDR2 YSYEKL. The V gene end was trimmed by 1 base and the J gene end by 4 bases; junction bases not matched to a gene: 5. For the CDR3, the DNA is TGCGCCAGCAGCCAAGCGGGGACAGGGCAATACGAGCAGTACTTC. Translation gives CASSQAGTGQYEQYF.

The chain joins TRBV11-2 to TRBJ2-7, with D perhaps TRBD1 (6 bases). Germline loops: CDR1 SGHAT, CDR2 FQNNGV. Trimming took off 1 base at V and 2 bases at J, with 12 bases between the two ends. The CDR3 is made up of 15 amino acids. The CDR3 protein is CASSLVAGDPYEQYF. CDR3 in DNA: TGTGCCAGCAGCTTAGTCGCAGGGGACCCCTACGAGCAGTACTTC.

This clone was counted a few times. This chain uses TRBV4-2 with TRBJ1-1, with TRBD1 matching 10 bases. The CDR3 spans 13 residues. Germline loops: CDR1 LGHNA, CDR2 YNFKEQ. V shed 6 bases and J 8 bases; nucleotides not matched to a gene: 6. The CDR3 protein is CASRDRGSSEAFF. DNA for the CDR3: TGTGCCAGCAGGGACAGGGGGAGTTCAGAAGCTTTCTTT.

This chain links TRBV21-1 with TRBJ2-7; the D call in the table, TRBD1, was not verified against the DNA. TRBV21-1 represents a pseudogene. The CDR3 sequence is 17 residues long. The chain's CDR3 is CASSQKGLDSTTYEQYF. In DNA form, the CDR3 reads TGTGCCAGCAGCCAAAAGGGGTTGGACAGCACTACCTACGAGCAGTACTTC.